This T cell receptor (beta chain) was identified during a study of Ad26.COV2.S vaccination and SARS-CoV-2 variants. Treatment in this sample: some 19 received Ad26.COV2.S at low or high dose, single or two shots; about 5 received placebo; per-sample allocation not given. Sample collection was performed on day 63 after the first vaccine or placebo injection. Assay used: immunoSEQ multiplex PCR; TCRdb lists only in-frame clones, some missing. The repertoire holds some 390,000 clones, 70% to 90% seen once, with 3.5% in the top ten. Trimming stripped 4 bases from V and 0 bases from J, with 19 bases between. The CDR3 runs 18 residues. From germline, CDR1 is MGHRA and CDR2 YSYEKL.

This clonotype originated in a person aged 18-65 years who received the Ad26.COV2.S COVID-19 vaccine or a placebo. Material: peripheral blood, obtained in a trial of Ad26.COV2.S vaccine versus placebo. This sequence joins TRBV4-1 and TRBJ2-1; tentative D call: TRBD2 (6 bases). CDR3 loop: CASSPRGTGATSYNEQFF. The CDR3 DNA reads TGCGCCAGCAGCCCCCGCGGGACGGGCGCCACCTCCTACAATGAGCAGTTCTTC.